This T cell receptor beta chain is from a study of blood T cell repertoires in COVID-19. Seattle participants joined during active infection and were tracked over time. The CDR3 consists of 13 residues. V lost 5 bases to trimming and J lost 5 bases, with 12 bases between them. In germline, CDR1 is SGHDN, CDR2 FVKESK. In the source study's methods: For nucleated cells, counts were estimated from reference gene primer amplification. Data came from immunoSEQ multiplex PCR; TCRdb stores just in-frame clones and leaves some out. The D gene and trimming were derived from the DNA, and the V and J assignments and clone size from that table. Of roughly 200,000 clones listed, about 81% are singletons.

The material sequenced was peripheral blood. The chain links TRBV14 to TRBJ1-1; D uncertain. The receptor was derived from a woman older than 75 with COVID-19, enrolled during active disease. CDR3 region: CASSSQVSTEAFF. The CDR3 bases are TGTGCCAGCAGCTCTCAAGTCAGTACTGAAGCTTTCTTT.